A single sample is the source of the 5 T cell receptor beta chains below, sequenced in a study of blood T cell repertoires in COVID-19. The method was immunoSEQ multiplex PCR; TCRdb's version includes in-frame clones alone and lacks a portion of them. The sample has about 280,000 clones; roughly 89% are singletons. Sequenced input: PBMCs or T cells enriched from blood (not recorded which). These receptors all stem from a middle-aged woman who had recovered from COVID-19.

Concerning this clone itself: The junction does not match germline at one end; this may be a read error. The chain employs TRBV19 and TRBJ2-7, with 14 bases fitting TRBD2. Germline lookup yields CDR1 LNHDA and CDR2 SQIVND (reference sequence). The length of the CDR3 is 16 residues. The CDR3 region has the DNA TGTGCCAGTAGTCCCGGGACTAGCGGGAGCTCCCACGAGCAGTACTTC. Its protein product is CASSPGTSGSSHEQYF.

This chain joins TRBV2 and TRBJ2-5; TRBD2 aligns across 9 bases. The germline gives CDR1 SNHLY, CDR2 FYNNEI. With V trimmed by 8 bases and J by 4 bases, 8 bases remained unmatched. The CDR3 length is 14 residues. CDR3 residues: CASRPGLAGETQYF. CDR3 sequence (DNA): TGTGCCAGCCGGCCGGGACTAGCAGGAGAGACCCAGTACTTC. The full variable domain, its missing parts supplied by reference TRBV2 and TRBJ2-5, is EPEVTQTPSHQVTQMGQEVILRCVPISNHLYFYWYRQILGQKVEFLVSFYNNEISEKSEIFDDQFSVERPDGSNFTLKIRSTKLEDSAMYFCASRPGLAGETQYFGPGTRLLVL.

This clone showed up just a few times. The chain is built from TRBV10-3 and TRBJ1-2; D is unresolved. V was shortened by 3 bases and J by 7 bases, with 21 bases between the two germline ends. The CDR3 contains 16 residues. Germline V CDR1 and CDR2: ENHRY, SYGVKD. CDR3 in amino acids: CAISENPTFGSGGYTF. DNA for the CDR3: TGTGCCATCAGTGAAAACCCCACTTTCGGGTCTGGTGGCTACACCTTC.

The rearrangement joins TRBV25-1 to TRBJ2-5; D remains ambiguous. V lost 5 bases and J 2 bases, leaving 3 bases between the germline ends. Germline CDR1 and CDR2: MGHDK and SYGVNS. This CDR3 comprises 11 residues. CDR3 sequence: CASSPQETQYF. For the CDR3, the DNA is TGTGCCAGCAGTCCGCAAGAGACCCAGTACTTC.

The rearrangement joins TRBV6-6 to TRBJ2-7, with D possibly being TRBD1 (6 bases). There are 12 residues in the CDR3. V was clipped by 5 bases and J by 3 bases, with 8 bases between them. Germline V CDR1 and CDR2: MNHNY, SVGAGI (reference sequence). CDR3 protein: CASSVQGYEQYF. The CDR3 DNA follows: TGTGCCAGCAGTGTACAGGGCTACGAGCAGTACTTC.